The text below deals with one TCR beta chain. The antigen is not known. This sample stems from a study of vaccination effects on CD4 cells after COVID-19. The CDR3 sequence is 15 residues long. Germline CDR1 is LNHDA and CDR2 is SQIVND (reference sequence). The V end was cut by 5 bases, the J end by 9 bases, with 22 bases between. Cultured cells yielded isolated CD4+ T cells after less than 11 days. By PCR, the person was confirmed to have had SARS-CoV-2 infection between March and December 2020. Participants were vaccinated with two doses of either the BNT162b2 or mRNA-1273 vaccine. On both days 3 and 7, half of the culture medium was replaced with IL-2 medium. The repertoire was sequenced with immunoSEQ multiplex PCR; TCRdb's copy has only in-frame clones and lacks some. The table lists 50,000 or so clones, over 60% of them singletons, with 5% to 6.5% in the top ten.

V and J are TRBV19 and TRBJ2-5, with D maybe TRBD1 (5 bases). This material consisted of CD4+ T cells from PBMCs cultured without peptide, taken after COVID-19 vaccination. The receptor's source is a human donor who had a prior SARS-CoV-2 infection. CDR3 sequence (DNA): TGTGCCAGTAGTCCAGCAGGGCAGCCCATCCTGGCCCAGTACTTC. It translates to CASSPAGQPILAQYF.